This TCR beta chain was identified during a study of T cell responses to AZD1222 COVID-19 vaccine. Whole-study findings and limits: Reports indicate that nearly half of spike-specific TCRs are directed at unmutated variant regions. Increases in Spike-specific TCR breadth and depth were seen after two AZD1222 doses. Donor demographics were predominantly white British with a female majority; clonal diversity may be underestimated. Distributed over spike, vaccine-associated CD4 TCRs predominated at 160-218 and 743-854.

The CDR3 runs 14 residues. CDR1 is SGHTA, CDR2 FQGNSA, per germline. V lost 2 bases to trimming and J lost 4 bases, with 9 bases between them. A word on this clone: Its antigen remains unknown.

Measured with immunoSEQ multiplex PCR; TCRdb has only the in-frame clones, and not every one. The sample holds some 130,000 clones, roughly 92% seen once. This TCR was recovered from an adult in good health. The chain joins TRBV7-2 to TRBJ1-3; the D is unclear. The input for sequencing was peripheral blood, taken on day 0 of AZD1222 vaccination. CDR3: CASSLSGGGNTIYF. In DNA form, the CDR3 reads TGTGCCAGCAGCTTAAGCGGCGGGGGAAACACCATATATTTT.